These T cell receptor beta chains were read from a single sample in a study of cytomegalovirus exposure and HLA in healthy donors. Measured with immunoSEQ multiplex PCR; TCRdb has only the in-frame clones, and not every one. The sample shows 150,000 to 200,000 clones, around three quarters of them seen only once. The specimen sequenced was PBMCs. These receptors were obtained from a woman aged 30 to 39 in good health and CMV-seropositive. The conserved cysteine and the conserved F or W are not part of the CDR3 here. Each record gives: V gene, J gene, CDR3 protein.

v_gene: TRBV6-1
j_gene: TRBJ2-7
CDR3aa: ASSMRVPDSYEQY

v_gene: TRBV4-3
j_gene: TRBJ2-3
CDR3aa: ASSRDRRQDTQY

v_gene: TRBV30
j_gene: TRBJ1-2
CDR3aa: AWRRVPERGYT

v_gene: TRBV19
j_gene: TRBJ1-1
CDR3aa: ASRLQGNTEAF

v_gene: TRBV7-9
j_gene: TRBJ1-2
CDR3aa: SSSYLTGPYGYT

v_gene: TRBV19
j_gene: TRBJ2-5
CDR3aa: ASSWETGGQETQY

v_gene: TRBV18
j_gene: TRBJ1-6
CDR3aa: ASSPPRGQGGQLSPLH

v_gene: TRBV27
j_gene: TRBJ2-1
CDR3aa: ASSFLGVKQF

v_gene: TRBV9
j_gene: TRBJ1-1
CDR3aa: ASSVGQMNTEAF

v_gene: TRBV7-9
j_gene: TRBJ1-1
CDR3aa: ASSLTAEAF

v_gene: TRBV7-9
j_gene: TRBJ1-1
CDR3aa: ASSLDSPVTEAF

v_gene: TRBV5-1
j_gene: TRBJ2-7
CDR3aa: ASSRGGESSYEQY

v_gene: TRBV6-5
j_gene: TRBJ1-1
CDR3aa: ASSWDRGTEAF

v_gene: TRBV5-6
j_gene: TRBJ1-2
CDR3aa: ASSLRDRGSYGYT

v_gene: TRBV5-4
j_gene: TRBJ1-2
CDR3aa: ASSTSGGDGYT

v_gene: TRBV7-8
j_gene: TRBJ2-5
CDR3aa: ASSMGQGTQETQY

v_gene: TRBV10-3
j_gene: TRBJ2-1
CDR3aa: AIRDQKRSYNEQF

v_gene: TRBV4-3
j_gene: TRBJ2-6
CDR3aa: ASSQDEGAGANVLT

v_gene: TRBV5-4
j_gene: TRBJ2-2
CDR3aa: ASSPSGVFSGELF

v_gene: TRBV7-9
j_gene: TRBJ1-2
CDR3aa: ASSQNRESGYT

v_gene: TRBV6-6
j_gene: TRBJ1-6
CDR3aa: ASSLDRGNSPLH

v_gene: TRBV11-2
j_gene: TRBJ2-1
CDR3aa: ASSLRGSTGYNEQF

v_gene: TRBV30
j_gene: TRBJ2-4
CDR3aa: AWSAGQGPQNIQY

v_gene: TRBV5-1
j_gene: TRBJ2-7
CDR3aa: ASTAGSSYEQY

v_gene: TRBV28
j_gene: TRBJ1-2
CDR3aa: ASSTSGNYGYT

v_gene: TRBV10-3
j_gene: TRBJ1-2
CDR3aa: AISESNGFGYT

v_gene: TRBV10-2
j_gene: TRBJ1-3
CDR3aa: ASSEGSAISGNTIY

v_gene: TRBV27
j_gene: TRBJ2-7
CDR3aa: ASRGGGSAYEQY

v_gene: TRBV5-5
j_gene: TRBJ2-1
CDR3aa: ASSLAAGIYNEQF

v_gene: TRBV6-6
j_gene: TRBJ1-6
CDR3aa: ASSYPPGQGNSPLH

v_gene: TRBV19
j_gene: TRBJ1-4
CDR3aa: ASSIDSRANEKLF

v_gene: TRBV7-2
j_gene: TRBJ2-7
CDR3aa: ASSSPLVYEQY

v_gene: TRBV19
j_gene: TRBJ2-1
CDR3aa: ASSIGQGVYEQF

v_gene: TRBV7-2
j_gene: TRBJ1-3
CDR3aa: ASSLASVRGNTIY

v_gene: TRBV30
j_gene: TRBJ1-1
CDR3aa: AWSRQGYTEAF

v_gene: TRBV2
j_gene: TRBJ2-7
CDR3aa: ASSEESRGSYEQY

v_gene: TRBV27
j_gene: TRBJ1-1
CDR3aa: ASSLAGAGNTEAF

v_gene: TRBV30
j_gene: TRBJ1-5
CDR3aa: AWSGTGDYQPQH

v_gene: TRBV7-2
j_gene: TRBJ2-7
CDR3aa: ASSLSLAREQY

v_gene: TRBV6-4
j_gene: TRBJ2-4
CDR3aa: ASRLAYRGPAKNIQY

v_gene: TRBV29-1
j_gene: TRBJ1-2
CDR3aa: SVGDQGGYT

v_gene: TRBV7-2
j_gene: TRBJ2-1
CDR3aa: ASSLAGLASANEQF

v_gene: TRBV30
j_gene: TRBJ1-3
CDR3aa: AWGRQGAISFSGNTIY

v_gene: TRBV4-3
j_gene: TRBJ2-1
CDR3aa: ASSPTSGSYDEQF

v_gene: TRBV7-2
j_gene: TRBJ1-2
CDR3aa: ASSFNLYGYT